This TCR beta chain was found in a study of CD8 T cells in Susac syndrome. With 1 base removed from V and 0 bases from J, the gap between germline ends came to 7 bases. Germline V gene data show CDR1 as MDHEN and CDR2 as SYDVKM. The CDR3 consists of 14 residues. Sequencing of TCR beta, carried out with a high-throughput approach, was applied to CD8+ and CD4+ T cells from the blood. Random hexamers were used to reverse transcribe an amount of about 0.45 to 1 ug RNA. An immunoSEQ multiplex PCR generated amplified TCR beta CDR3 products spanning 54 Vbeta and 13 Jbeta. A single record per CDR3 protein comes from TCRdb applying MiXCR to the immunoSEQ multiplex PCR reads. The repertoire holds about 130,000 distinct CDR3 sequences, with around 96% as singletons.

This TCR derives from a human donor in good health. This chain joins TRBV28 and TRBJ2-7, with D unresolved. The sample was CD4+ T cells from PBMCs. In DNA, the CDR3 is TGTGCCAGCAGTTTATCCCAGGCCTCCTACGAGCAGTACTTC. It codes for CASSLSQASYEQYF.